Described below is a single TCR beta chain sequence and its context. Its antigen is not known. The investigators reverse transcribed all of the isolated RNA, so they sequenced expressed TCRB transcripts. Measured with immunoSEQ multiplex PCR; TCRdb has only the in-frame clones, and not every one. The sample carries around 180,000 clones, about 7.9% recorded once. This record belongs to a study of beta chain features in type 1 diabetes. Study-wide points: A moderate, significant TCRB CDR3 shortening appeared in type 1 diabetes across four CD4+ subsets.

Germline V gives CDR1 GTSNPN, CDR2 SVGIG (reference sequence). This CDR3 comprises 12 residues. The origin of this receptor is a young man with type 1 diabetes. The V call is TRBV30, the J call TRBJ2-5, with 10 nucleotides matching TRBD2. Sequences were obtained from central memory CD4+ T cells from blood. Written as DNA, the CDR3 is TGTGTCAGCGGGGGGGCCCAGGAGACCCAGTACTTC. This translates into CVSGGAQETQYF.